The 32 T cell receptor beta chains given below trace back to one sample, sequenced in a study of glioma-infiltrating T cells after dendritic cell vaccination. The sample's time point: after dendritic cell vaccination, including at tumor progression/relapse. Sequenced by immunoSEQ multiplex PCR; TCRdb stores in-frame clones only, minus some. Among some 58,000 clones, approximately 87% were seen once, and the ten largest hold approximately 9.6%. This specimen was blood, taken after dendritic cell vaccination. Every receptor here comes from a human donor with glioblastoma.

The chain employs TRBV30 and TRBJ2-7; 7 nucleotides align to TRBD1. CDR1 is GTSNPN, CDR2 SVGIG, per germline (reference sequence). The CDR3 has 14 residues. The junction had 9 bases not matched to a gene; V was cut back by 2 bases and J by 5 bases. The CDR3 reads CAWSLDREINEQYF. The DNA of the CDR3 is TGTGCCTGGAGTCTAGACAGGGAAATCAACGAGCAGTACTTC.

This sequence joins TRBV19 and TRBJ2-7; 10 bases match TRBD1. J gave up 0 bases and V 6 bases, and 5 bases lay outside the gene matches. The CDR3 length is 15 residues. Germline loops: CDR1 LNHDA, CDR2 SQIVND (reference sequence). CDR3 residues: CASREGTGDSYEQYF. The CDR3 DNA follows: TGTGCCAGTAGGGAGGGGACAGGGGACTCCTACGAGCAGTACTTC.

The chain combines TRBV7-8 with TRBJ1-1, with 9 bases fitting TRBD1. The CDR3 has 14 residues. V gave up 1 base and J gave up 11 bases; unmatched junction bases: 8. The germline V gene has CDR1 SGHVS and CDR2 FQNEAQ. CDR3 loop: CASSLVWGDRVAFF. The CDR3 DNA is TGTGCCAGCAGCTTAGTGTGGGGGGACAGGGTCGCTTTCTTT.

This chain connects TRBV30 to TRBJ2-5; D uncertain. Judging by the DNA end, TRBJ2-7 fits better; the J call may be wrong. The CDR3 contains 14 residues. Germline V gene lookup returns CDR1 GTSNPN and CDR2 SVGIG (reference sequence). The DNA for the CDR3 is TGTGCCTGGAGTAGGCCGGAGAGCTCCTACGAGCAGTACTTC. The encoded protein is CAWSRPESSYEQYF.

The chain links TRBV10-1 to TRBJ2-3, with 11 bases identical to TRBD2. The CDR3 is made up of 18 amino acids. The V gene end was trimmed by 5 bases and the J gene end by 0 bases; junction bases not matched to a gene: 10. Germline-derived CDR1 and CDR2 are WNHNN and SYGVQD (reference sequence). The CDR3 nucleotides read TGCGCCAGCAGTCGGACTCTTAGCGGGGGGGCCAGCACAGATACGCAGTATTTT. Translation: CASSRTLSGGASTDTQYF.

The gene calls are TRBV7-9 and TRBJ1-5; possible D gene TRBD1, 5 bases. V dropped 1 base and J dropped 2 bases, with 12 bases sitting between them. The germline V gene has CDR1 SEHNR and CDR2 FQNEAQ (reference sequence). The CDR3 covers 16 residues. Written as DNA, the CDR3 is TGTGCCAGCAGCTTAGTGGGGGGTGTGGGCAATCAGCCCCAGCATTTT. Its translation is CASSLVGGVGNQPQHF. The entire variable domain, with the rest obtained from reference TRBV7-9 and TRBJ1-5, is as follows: DTGVSQNPRHKITKRGQNVTFRCDPISEHNRLYWYRQTLGQGPEFLTYFQNEAQLEKSRLLSDRFSAERPKGSFSTLEIQRTEQGDSAMYLCASSLVGGVGNQPQHFGDGTRLSIL.

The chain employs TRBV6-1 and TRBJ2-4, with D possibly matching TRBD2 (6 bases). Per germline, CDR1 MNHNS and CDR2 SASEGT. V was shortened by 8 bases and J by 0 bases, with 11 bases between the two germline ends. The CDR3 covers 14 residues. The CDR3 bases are TGTGCCAGCCGGACCGGGGGAGCCAAAAACATTCAGTACTTC. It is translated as CASRTGGAKNIQYF.

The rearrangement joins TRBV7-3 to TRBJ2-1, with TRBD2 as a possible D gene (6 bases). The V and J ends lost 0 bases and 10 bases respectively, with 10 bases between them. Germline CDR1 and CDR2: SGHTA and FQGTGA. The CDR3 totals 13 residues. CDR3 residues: CASSLTGRDEQFF. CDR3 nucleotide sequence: TGTGCCAGCAGCTTAACGGGGCGGGACGAGCAGTTCTTC.

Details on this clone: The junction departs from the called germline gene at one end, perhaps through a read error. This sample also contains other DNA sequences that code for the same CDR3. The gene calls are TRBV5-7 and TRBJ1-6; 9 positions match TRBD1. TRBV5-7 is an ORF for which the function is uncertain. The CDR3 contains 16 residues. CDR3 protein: CASSGTGGVENSPLHF. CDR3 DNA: TGTGCCAGCAGCGGTACAGGGGGCGTGGAGAATTCCCCCCTCCACTTT.

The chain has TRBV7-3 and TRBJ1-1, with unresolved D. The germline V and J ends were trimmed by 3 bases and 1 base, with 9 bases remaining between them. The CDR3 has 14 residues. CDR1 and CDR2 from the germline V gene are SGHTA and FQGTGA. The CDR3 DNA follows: TGTGCCAGCAGCTTGACTACTGGGAACACTGAAGCTTTCTTT. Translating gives CASSLTTGNTEAFF.

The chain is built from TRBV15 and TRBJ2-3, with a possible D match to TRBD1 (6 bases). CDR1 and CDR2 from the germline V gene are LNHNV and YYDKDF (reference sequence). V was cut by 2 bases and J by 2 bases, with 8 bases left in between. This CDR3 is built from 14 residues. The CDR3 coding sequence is TGTGCCACCAGCAGACTGGGACACACAGATACGCAGTATTTT. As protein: CATSRLGHTDTQYF.

The CDR3 region is CAWRTPARGDGYTF. CDR3 sequence (DNA): TGTGCCTGGAGGACGCCGGCAAGGGGCGATGGCTACACCTTC. The chain carries TRBV30 and TRBJ1-2; D is perhaps TRBD1 (5 bases). The V gene lost 3 bases and the J gene lost 6 bases, with 17 bases spanning the gap. The CDR3 consists of 14 residues. Germline loops: CDR1 GTSNPN, CDR2 SVGIG (reference sequence).

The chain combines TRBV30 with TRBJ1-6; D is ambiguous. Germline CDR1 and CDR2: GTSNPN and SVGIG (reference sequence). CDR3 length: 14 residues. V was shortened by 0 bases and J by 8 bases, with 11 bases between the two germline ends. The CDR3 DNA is TGTGCCTGGAGTGTAGCGATGGATGATTCACCCCTCCACTTT. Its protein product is CAWSVAMDDSPLHF.

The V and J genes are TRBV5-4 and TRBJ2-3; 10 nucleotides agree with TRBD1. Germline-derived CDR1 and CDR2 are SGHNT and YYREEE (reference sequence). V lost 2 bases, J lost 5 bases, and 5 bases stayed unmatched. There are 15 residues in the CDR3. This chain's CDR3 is CASSFGDRGLDTQYF. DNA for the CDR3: TGTGCCAGCAGCTTCGGAGACAGGGGGCTAGATACGCAGTATTTT.

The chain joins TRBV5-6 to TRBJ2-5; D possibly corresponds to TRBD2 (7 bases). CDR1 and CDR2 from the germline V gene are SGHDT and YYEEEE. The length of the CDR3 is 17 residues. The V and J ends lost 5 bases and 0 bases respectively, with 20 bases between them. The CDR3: CASSSGGAWTDQETQYF. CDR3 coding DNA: TGTGCCAGCAGTTCGGGGGGAGCTTGGACAGACCAAGAGACCCAGTACTTC.

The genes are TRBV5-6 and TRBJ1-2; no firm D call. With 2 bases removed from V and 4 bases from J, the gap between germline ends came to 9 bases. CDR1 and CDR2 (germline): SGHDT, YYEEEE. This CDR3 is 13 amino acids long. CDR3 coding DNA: TGTGCCAGCAGCTTCAGCTCGGGCTATGGCTACACCTTC. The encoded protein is CASSFSSGYGYTF.

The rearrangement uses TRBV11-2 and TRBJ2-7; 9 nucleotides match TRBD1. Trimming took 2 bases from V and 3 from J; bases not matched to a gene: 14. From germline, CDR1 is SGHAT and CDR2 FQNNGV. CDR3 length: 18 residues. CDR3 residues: CASSLLRGFGQGNYEQYF. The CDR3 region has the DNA TGTGCCAGCAGCTTACTTCGAGGCTTTGGACAGGGGAACTACGAGCAGTACTTC. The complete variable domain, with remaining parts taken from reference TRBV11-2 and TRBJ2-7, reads EAGVAQSPRYKIIEKRQSVAFWCNPISGHATLYWYQQILGQGPKLLIQFQNNGVVDDSQLPKDRFSAERLKGVDSTLKIQPAKLEDSAVYLCASSLLRGFGQGNYEQYFGPGTRLTVT.

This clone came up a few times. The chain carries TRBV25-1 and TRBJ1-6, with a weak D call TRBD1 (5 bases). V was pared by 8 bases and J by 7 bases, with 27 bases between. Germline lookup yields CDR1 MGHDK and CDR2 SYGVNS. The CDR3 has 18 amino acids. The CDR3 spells CASQRHLSGGSGNSPLHF. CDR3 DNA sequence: TGTGCCAGCCAGCGTCACCTCTCGGGGGGATCGGGGAATTCACCCCTCCACTTT.

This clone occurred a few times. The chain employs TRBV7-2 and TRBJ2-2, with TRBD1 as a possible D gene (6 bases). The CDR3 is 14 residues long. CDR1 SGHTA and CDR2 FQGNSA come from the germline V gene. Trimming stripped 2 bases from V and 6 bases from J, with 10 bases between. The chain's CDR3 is CASSLFDRSGELFF. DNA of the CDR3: TGTGCCAGCAGCTTATTCGACAGGTCCGGGGAGCTGTTTTTT.

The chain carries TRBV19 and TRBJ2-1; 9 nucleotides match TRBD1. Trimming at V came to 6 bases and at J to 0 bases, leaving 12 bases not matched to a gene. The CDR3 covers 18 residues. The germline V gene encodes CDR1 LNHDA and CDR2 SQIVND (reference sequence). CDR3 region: CASSAGTGLDYSYNEQFF. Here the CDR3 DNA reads TGTGCCAGTAGCGCCGGGACAGGGCTTGACTACTCCTACAATGAGCAGTTCTTC.

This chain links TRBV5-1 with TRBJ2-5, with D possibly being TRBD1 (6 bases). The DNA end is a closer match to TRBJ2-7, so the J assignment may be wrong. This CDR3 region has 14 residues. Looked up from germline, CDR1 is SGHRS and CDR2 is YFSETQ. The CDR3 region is CASSFTPGDYEQYF. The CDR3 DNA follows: TGCGCCAGCAGCTTTACCCCAGGGGACTACGAGCAGTACTTC.

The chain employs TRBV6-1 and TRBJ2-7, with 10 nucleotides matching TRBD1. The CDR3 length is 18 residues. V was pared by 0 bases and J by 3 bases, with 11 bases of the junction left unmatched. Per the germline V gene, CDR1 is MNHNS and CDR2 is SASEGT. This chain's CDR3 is CASSEALRDRGGGYEQYF. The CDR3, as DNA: TGTGCCAGCAGTGAAGCGCTTCGGGACAGGGGTGGGGGCTACGAGCAGTACTTC.

The CDR3: CASSSKETQYF. The CDR3 DNA reads TGTGCCAGCAGCTCAAAAGAGACCCAGTACTTC. The chain has TRBV5-6 and TRBJ2-5; D ambiguous. Germline CDR1 SGHDT, CDR2 YYEEEE. This CDR3 is 11 amino acids long. V lost 3 bases and J lost 3, with 3 bases in between.

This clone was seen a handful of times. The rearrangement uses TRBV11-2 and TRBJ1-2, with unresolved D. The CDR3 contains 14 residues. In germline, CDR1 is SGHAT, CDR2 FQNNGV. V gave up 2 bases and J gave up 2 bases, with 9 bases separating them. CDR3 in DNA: TGTGCCAGCAGCTTAACCCTCACAAACTATGGCTACACCTTC. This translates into CASSLTLTNYGYTF. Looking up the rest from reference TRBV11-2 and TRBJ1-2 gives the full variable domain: EAGVAQSPRYKIIEKRQSVAFWCNPISGHATLYWYQQILGQGPKLLIQFQNNGVVDDSQLPKDRFSAERLKGVDSTLKIQPAKLEDSAVYLCASSLTLTNYGYTFGSGTRLTVV.

CDR3 sequence reads: CASSLDRIDYEQYF. DNA for the CDR3: TGTGCCAGCAGCTTAGACAGGATCGACTACGAGCAGTACTTC. The rearrangement uses TRBV11-3 and TRBJ2-7; D unclear. Looked up from germline, CDR1 is SGHNT and CDR2 is YENEEA. The CDR3 covers 14 residues. Trimming removed 0 bases from V and 3 bases from J, with 9 bases in between.

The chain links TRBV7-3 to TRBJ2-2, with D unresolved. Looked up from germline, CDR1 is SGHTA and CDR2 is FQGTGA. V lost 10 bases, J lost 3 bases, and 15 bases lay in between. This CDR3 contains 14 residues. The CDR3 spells CANFKLRDTGELFF. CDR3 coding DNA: TGTGCCAATTTTAAACTACGGGACACCGGGGAGCTGTTTTTT.

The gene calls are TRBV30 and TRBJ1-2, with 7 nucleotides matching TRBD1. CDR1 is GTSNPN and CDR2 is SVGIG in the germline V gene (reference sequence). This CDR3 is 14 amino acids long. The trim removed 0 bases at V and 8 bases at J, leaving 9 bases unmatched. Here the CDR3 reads CAWSVFEGAGGYTF. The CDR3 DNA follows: TGTGCCTGGAGTGTATTTGAGGGGGCGGGGGGCTACACCTTC.

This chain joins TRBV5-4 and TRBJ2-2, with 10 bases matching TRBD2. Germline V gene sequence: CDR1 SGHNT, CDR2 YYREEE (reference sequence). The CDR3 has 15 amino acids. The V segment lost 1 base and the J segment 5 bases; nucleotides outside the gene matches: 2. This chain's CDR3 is CASSLKRGGTGELFF. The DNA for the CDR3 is TGTGCCAGCAGCTTGAAGCGGGGGGGAACCGGGGAGCTGTTTTTT.

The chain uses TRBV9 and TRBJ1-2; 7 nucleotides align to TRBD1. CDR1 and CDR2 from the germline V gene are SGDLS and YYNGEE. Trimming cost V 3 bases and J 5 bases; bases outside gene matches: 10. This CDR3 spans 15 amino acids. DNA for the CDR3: TGTGCCAGCAGCGGATCAGGGGGTAATGGGTATGGCTACACCTTC. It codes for CASSGSGGNGYGYTF.

CDR3 region: CASSHRWDRGQETQYF. CDR3 DNA sequence: TGTGCCAGCAGTCACCGGTGGGACAGGGGCCAAGAGACCCAGTACTTC. This chain uses TRBV6-6 with TRBJ2-5; TRBD1 agrees at 10 bases. This CDR3 is built from 16 residues. Trimming took 5 bases from V and 1 from J; bases not matched to a gene: 7. The germline CDR1 and CDR2 sequences are MNHNY and SVGAGI (reference sequence).

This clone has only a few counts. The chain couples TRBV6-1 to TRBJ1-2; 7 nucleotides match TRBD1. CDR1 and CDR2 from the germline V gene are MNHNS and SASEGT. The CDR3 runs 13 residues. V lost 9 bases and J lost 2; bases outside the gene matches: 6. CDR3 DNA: TGTGCCAGTGTCCGGGACAGCAACTATGGCTACACCTTC. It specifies CASVRDSNYGYTF.

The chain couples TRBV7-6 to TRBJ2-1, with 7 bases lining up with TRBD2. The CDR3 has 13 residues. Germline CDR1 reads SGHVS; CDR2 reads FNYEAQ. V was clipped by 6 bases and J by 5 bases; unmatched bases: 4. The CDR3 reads CASSQGGDNEQFF. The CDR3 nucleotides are TGTGCCAGCAGTCAGGGAGGGGACAATGAGCAGTTCTTC.